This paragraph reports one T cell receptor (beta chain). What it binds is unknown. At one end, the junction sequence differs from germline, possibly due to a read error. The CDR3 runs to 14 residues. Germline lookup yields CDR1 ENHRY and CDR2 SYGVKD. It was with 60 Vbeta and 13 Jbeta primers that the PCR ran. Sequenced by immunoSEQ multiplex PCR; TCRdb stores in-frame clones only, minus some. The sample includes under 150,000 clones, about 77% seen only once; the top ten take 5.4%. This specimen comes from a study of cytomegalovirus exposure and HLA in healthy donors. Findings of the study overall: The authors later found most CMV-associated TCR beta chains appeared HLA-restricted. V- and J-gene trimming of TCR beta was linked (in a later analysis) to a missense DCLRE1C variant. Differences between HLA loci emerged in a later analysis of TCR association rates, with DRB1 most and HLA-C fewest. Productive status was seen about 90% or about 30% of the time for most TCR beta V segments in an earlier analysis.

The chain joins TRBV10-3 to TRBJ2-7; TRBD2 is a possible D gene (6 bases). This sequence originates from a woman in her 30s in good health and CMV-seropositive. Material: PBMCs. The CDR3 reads CAITEGGQSHEQYF. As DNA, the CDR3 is TGTGCCATCACTGAGGGAGGCCAAAGCCACGAGCAGTACTTC.